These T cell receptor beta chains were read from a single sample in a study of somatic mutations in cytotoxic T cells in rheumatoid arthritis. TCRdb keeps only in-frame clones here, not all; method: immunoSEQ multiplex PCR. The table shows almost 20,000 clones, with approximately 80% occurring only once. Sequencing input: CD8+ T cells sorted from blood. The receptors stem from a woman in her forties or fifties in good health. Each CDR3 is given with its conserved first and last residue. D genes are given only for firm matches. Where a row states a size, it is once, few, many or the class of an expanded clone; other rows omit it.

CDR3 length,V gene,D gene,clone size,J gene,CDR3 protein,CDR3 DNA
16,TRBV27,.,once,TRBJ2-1,CASSFRRGEFYNEQFF,TGTGCCAGCAGTTTTCGTAGGGGGGAGTTTTACAATGAGCAGTTCTTC
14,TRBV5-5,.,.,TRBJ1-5,CASSYYDSNQPQHF,TGTGCCAGCAGCTACTACGATAGCAATCAGCCCCAGCATTTT
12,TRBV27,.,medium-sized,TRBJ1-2,CASSLSGYGYTF,TGTGCCAGCAGTTTATCAGGGTATGGCTACACCTTC
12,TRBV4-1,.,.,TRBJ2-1,CASSHGRGEQFF,TGCGCCAGCAGCCACGGGCGAGGTGAGCAGTTCTTC
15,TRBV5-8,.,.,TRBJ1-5,CASSLDQGYNQPQHF,TGTGCCAGCAGCTTGGACCAGGGCTACAATCAGCCCCAGCATTTT
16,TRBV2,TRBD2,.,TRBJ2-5,CASSEGTSGGGETQYF,TGTGCCAGCAGTGAAGGGACTAGCGGGGGAGGGGAGACCCAGTACTTC
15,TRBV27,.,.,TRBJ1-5,CASRTVAGGNQPQHF,TGTGCCAGCAGAACCGTGGCGGGGGGCAATCAGCCCCAGCATTTT
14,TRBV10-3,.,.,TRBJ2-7,CAISGGGGSYEQYF,TGTGCCATCAGTGGGGGTGGGGGCTCCTACGAGCAGTACTTC
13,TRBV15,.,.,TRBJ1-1,CATRPSGLTAAFF,TGTGCCACCCGACCTTCTGGACTTACCGCGGCTTTCTTT
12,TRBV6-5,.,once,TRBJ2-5,CATQTSQETQYF,TGTGCCACTCAAACTAGTCAAGAGACCCAGTACTTC
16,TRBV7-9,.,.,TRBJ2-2,CASSWRDSSGGGELFF,TGTGCCAGCAGCTGGAGGGATTCGTCTGGTGGCGGGGAGCTGTTTTTT
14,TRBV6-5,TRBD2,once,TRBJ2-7,CASSYASGSYEQYF,TGTGCCAGCAGTTACGCTAGCGGGAGCTACGAGCAGTACTTC
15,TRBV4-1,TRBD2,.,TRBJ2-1,CASSPGLALSYEQFF,TGCGCCAGCAGCCCGGGACTAGCGCTTAGCTATGAGCAGTTCTTC
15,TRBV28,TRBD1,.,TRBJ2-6,CASSNRGPGANVLTF,TGTGCCAGCAGCAACAGGGGTCCAGGGGCCAACGTCCTGACTTTC
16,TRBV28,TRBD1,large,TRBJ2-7,CASSPHRTGNSYEQYF,TGTGCCAGCAGTCCCCATAGGACAGGGAACTCCTACGAGCAGTACTTC
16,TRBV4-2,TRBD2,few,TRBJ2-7,CASSQDRTSGFYEQYF,TGTGCCAGCAGCCAAGATCGGACTAGCGGCTTCTACGAGCAGTACTTC
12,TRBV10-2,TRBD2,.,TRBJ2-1,CASGTISGEQFF,TGCGCCAGTGGGACTATATCGGGTGAGCAGTTCTTC
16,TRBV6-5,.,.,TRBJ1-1,CASSYSFRTLNTEAFF,TGTGCCAGCAGTTACTCGTTTCGAACATTGAACACTGAAGCTTTCTTT
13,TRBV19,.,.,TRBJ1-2,CASIDPRDDGYTF,TGTGCCAGTATTGACCCACGAGATGATGGCTACACCTTC
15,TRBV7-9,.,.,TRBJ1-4,CASSLPGIRDEKLFF,TGTGCCAGCAGCTTACCAGGGATAAGGGATGAAAAACTGTTTTTT
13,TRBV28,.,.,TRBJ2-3,CASKMTNDDTQYF,TGTGCCAGTAAAATGACTAACGACGATACGCAGTATTTT
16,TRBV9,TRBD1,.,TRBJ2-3,CASSARQGASTDTQYF,TGTGCCAGCAGCGCCCGACAGGGGGCTAGCACAGATACGCAGTATTTT
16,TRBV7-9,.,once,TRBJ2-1,CASSLGGEGIYNEQFF,TGTGCCAGCAGCTTAGGGGGGGAAGGCATTTACAATGAGCAGTTCTTC
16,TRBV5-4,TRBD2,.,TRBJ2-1,CASSKTGTSNFNEQFF,TGTGCCAGCAGCAAAACCGGGACTAGTAATTTCAATGAGCAGTTCTTC
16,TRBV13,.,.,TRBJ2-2,CASSDTSGTLTGELFF,TGTGCCAGCAGCGATACGTCCGGGACTCTTACCGGGGAGCTGTTTTTT
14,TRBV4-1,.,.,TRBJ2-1,CASSPRGSMNEQFF,TGCGCCAGCAGCCCCCGGGGTTCCATGAATGAGCAGTTCTTC
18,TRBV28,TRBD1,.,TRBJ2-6,CASSLKLDRGGGANVLTF,TGTGCCAGCAGTTTGAAGCTGGACAGGGGGGGAGGGGCCAACGTCCTGACTTTC
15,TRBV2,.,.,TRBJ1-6,CASSSPRGNDSPLHF,TGTGCCAGCAGTTCCCCCAGGGGAAATGATTCACCCCTCCACTTT